Listed below are T cell receptor beta chains from one sample, sequenced in a study of cytomegalovirus exposure and HLA in healthy donors. Here immunoSEQ multiplex PCR was the method, and the copy in TCRdb shows in-frame clones only, minus some. The sample records roughly 100,000 clones, over 70% being singletons. The sample was PBMCs. These receptors all come from a man aged 45 to 65 in good health and CMV-seropositive. Both conserved end residues are part of each CDR3. Each record gives: clone size, D gene, J gene, V gene, CDR3 length, CDR3 DNA, CDR3 protein. A D gene is named only where the DNA matches it firmly. Expanded clones are given a class, and other clones once, few, many or no size at all.

clone_size: NA; d_call: NA; j_call: TRBJ2-7; v_call: TRBV27; cdr3_length: 14; cdr3_nt: TGTGCCAGCAGTTTTGGGCCGACCAGGGCTGAGCAGTACTTC; cdr3_aa: CASSFGPTRAEQYF
clone_size: NA; d_call: TRBD1; j_call: TRBJ2-1; v_call: TRBV28; cdr3_length: 15; cdr3_nt: TGTGCCAGCACCACACCGGGACAGGGACACAATGAGCAGTTCTTC; cdr3_aa: CASTTPGQGHNEQFF
clone_size: NA; d_call: NA; j_call: TRBJ2-5; v_call: TRBV7-9; cdr3_length: 12; cdr3_nt: TGTGCCAGCAGCTTAGGAGTCGCGACCCAGTACTTC; cdr3_aa: CASSLGVATQYF
clone_size: NA; d_call: NA; j_call: TRBJ2-7; v_call: TRBV7-8; cdr3_length: 15; cdr3_nt: TGTGCCAGCAGCTTAGTAGGGGGTAACTCCTACGAGCAGTACTTC; cdr3_aa: CASSLVGGNSYEQYF
clone_size: NA; d_call: TRBD1; j_call: TRBJ1-5; v_call: TRBV18; cdr3_length: 14; cdr3_nt: TGTGCCAGCTCACCAGGGACAGGGTTTCAGCCCCAGCATTTT; cdr3_aa: CASSPGTGFQPQHF
clone_size: NA; d_call: NA; j_call: TRBJ2-1; v_call: TRBV19; cdr3_length: 13; cdr3_nt: TGTGCCAGTAGTATTTCCGGGAACCCCTTGAGGCTCTTC; cdr3_aa: CASSISGNPLRLF
clone_size: NA; d_call: NA; j_call: TRBJ1-1; v_call: TRBV28; cdr3_length: 13; cdr3_nt: TGTGCCAGCAGGACGACGGCGACAGTTGAAGCTTTCTTT; cdr3_aa: CASRTTATVEAFF
clone_size: NA; d_call: TRBD1; j_call: TRBJ1-6; v_call: TRBV6-6; cdr3_length: 14; cdr3_nt: TGTGCCAGCAACCGACAGGGGCCCAGTTCACCCCTCCACTTT; cdr3_aa: CASNRQGPSSPLHF
clone_size: once; d_call: NA; j_call: TRBJ1-1; v_call: TRBV5-1; cdr3_length: 14; cdr3_nt: TGCGCCAGCAGCGTTACCGTGGGGGCCACTGAAGCTTTCTTT; cdr3_aa: CASSVTVGATEAFF
clone_size: NA; d_call: NA; j_call: TRBJ2-1; v_call: TRBV7-3; cdr3_length: 12; cdr3_nt: TGTGCCAGCAGCAACCAGGGGTATGAGCAGTTCTTC; cdr3_aa: CASSNQGYEQFF
clone_size: NA; d_call: TRBD1; j_call: TRBJ2-7; v_call: TRBV15; cdr3_length: 16; cdr3_nt: TGTGCCACCAGCAGTGAAGACAGGGGAATATCCTACGAGCAGTACTTC; cdr3_aa: CATSSEDRGISYEQYF
clone_size: NA; d_call: NA; j_call: TRBJ1-3; v_call: TRBV29-1; cdr3_length: 8; cdr3_nt: TGCTCTGGAAACACCATATATTTT; cdr3_aa: CSGNTIYF
clone_size: NA; d_call: NA; j_call: TRBJ2-1; v_call: TRBV18; cdr3_length: 15; cdr3_nt: TGTGCCAGCTCACCAGACTTTTCCCTTTACAATGAGCAGTTCTTC; cdr3_aa: CASSPDFSLYNEQFF